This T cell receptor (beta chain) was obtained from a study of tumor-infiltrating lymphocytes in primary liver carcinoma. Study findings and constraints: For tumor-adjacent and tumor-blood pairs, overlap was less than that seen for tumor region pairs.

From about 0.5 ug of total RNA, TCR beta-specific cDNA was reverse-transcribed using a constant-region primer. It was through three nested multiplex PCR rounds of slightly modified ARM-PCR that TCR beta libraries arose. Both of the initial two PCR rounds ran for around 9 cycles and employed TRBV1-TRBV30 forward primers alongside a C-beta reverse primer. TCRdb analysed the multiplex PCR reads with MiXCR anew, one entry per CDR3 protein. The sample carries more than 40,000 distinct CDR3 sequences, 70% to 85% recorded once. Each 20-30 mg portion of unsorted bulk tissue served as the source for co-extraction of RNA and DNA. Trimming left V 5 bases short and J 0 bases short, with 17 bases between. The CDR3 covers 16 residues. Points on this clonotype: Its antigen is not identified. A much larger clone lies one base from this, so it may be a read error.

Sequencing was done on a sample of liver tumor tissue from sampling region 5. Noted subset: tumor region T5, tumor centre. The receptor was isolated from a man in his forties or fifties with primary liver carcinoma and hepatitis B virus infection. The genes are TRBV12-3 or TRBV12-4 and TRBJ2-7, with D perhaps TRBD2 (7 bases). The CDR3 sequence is CASSRAGAPPSYEQYF. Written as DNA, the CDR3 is TGTGCCAGCAGTCGGGCGGGGGCCCCACCCTCCTACGAGCAGTACTTC.